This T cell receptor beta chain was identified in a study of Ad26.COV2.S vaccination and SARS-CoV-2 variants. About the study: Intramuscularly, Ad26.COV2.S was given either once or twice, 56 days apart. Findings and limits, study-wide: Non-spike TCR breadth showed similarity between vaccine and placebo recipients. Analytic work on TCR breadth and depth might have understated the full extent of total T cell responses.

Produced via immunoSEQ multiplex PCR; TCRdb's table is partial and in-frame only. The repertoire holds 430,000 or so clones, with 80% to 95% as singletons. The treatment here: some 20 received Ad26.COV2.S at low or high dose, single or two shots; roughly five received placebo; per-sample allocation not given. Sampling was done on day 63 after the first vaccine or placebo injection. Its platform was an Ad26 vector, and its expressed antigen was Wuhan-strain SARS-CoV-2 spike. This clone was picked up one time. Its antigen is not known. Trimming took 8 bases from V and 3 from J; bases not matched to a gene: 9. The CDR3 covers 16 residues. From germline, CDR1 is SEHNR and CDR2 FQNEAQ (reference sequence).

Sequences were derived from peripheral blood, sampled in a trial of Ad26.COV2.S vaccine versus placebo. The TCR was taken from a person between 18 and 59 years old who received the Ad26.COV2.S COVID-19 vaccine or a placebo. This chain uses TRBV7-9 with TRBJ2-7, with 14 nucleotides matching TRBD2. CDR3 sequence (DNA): TGTGCCAGCGCTAGGACGGGACTAGCGGGAGACTACGAGCAGTACTTC. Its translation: CASARTGLAGDYEQYF.